This T cell receptor (beta chain) was documented in a study of radiation and T cells in renal cell carcinoma (dated by TCRdb to the early 2020s). With respect to the entire study: A total of some 51 samples underwent TCR beta sequencing, made up of 26 tumors and roughly 27 peripheral blood samples. Across all 50 or so samples, 4,016,671 unique CDR3 nucleotide sequences, encoding about 3,000,000 unique CDR3 amino acid sequences, were identified.

The sample's time point, from its label and the paper: tumor resected at nephrectomy. This specimen's treatment or condition label, per the study, means: 15 Gy SBRT to primary tumor, nephrectomy 4 weeks later. Samples were obtained from a clinical trial, in which 15 Gy stereotactic body radiation therapy was delivered to primary renal cell carcinomas and nephrectomy was performed 4 weeks later. Every patient's renal cell carcinoma showed clear cell pathology. Tumors were mechanically dissociated, digested with collagenase/hyaluronidase at 37 °C, processed in gentleMACS C tubes, and stored in liquid nitrogen. The QIAamp DNA Blood Mini Kit (Qiagen) was used to prepare genomic DNA for TCR sequencing. Samples were included in the analyses only if all quality control checks were passed. V and J are truncated by 2 bases and 8 bases respectively, leaving an intervening sequence of 14 bases. The CDR3 measures 15 amino acids from cysteine to phenylalanine. Solely the CDR3 DNA is kept, with 45 bases framed from the first base. CDR1 and CDR2, looked up from the germline V gene, are SGHRS and YFSETQ.

TCR beta libraries were generated from genomic DNA with the immunoSEQ kit, following the manufacturer's recommendations. To prepare libraries, a first multiplex PCR with proprietary primers was run, followed by a second PCR that added unique barcodes, and a bead cleanup was done after each round. Each sample batch included a kit-provided positive control reaction and a negative control reaction. The final libraries were assessed on an Agilent 4200 TapeStation D1000 ScreenTape, pooled by volume, and quantified by qPCR. Sequencing ran on an Illumina NextSeq500 with a MidOutput 150-cycle cartridge, using 156 Read1 and 15 Index1 cycles with kit custom primers. The pooled library was loaded at roughly 0.92 pM with an approximately 20% PhiX control spike-in. As for the authors' bioinformatics: Vendor-processed data were analyzed in R, and a clonotype was defined as all T cells sharing the same CDR3 nucleotide sequence. In the clone abundance analyses, frequencies in each sample were normalized to that sample's 10,000 most abundant clones. Public T cell clones, which averaged fewer than five per sample, were excluded before analysis. The dominant motif analysis was done with ImmunoMap using the PAM10 matrix, a gap penalty of 30, and a homology threshold of 0.3, and motifs with a cumulative frequency of at least 0.01 were considered dominant. An abundance difference of at least 32-fold between compartments was the criterion for calling clonotypes tumor-enriched or baseline blood-enriched. Tumor-blood repertoire similarity was measured with the Baroni-Urbani and Buser coefficient, and groups were compared using two-tailed Wilcoxon tests in R. Sourced from immuneACCESS, this table was stored by TCRdb with only in-frame sequences that have V and J called. A share of the clones is absent; for the studies checked, an unresolved V gene accounts for under half, and the remainder has no known explanation. The V and J calls and the clone size are those of that table, but D and trimming were determined from the DNA. This sample is represented by around 15,000 clones; roughly 50% of them were singletons. The ten most abundant clones make up less than 50% of the sample.

On this clone itself: Its antigen remains undetermined. No base-level quality is on record; no much larger clone is a single base apart.

General study outcomes and caveats: Because no pretreatment tumor biopsies were available, whether clonotypes were present in the tumor at baseline could not be determined. Effects of radiation dose or scheduling on the TCR repertoire could not be addressed with the single-armed trial design. In blood, the top tumor clonotypes increased between baseline and 2 weeks post-radiation and then shrank by 4 weeks, which suggests that tumor-resident clones expanded only transiently. Compared with controls, irradiated tumors had higher TCR clonality, as the top 100 clonotypes made up an average of roughly 54% of the repertoire, versus roughly 40% in nephrectomy-only tumors. Irradiated tumors contained more dominant CDR3 motifs, and these motifs occupied a larger share of the repertoire than in control tumors. Because only small tumor regions of 0.9 to 1 g were available, the study did not capture intratumoral heterogeneity.

The rearranged segments are TRBV5-1 and TRBJ1-6, with TRBD1 as a weak D call on 5 bases. This clonotype originated in a woman in her sixties or seventies with renal cell carcinoma. Sequences were derived from tumor tissue, sampled from a patient whose treatment included radiotherapy and nephrectomy. The DNA is TGCGCCAGCAGCTTTGGGCAGGGAGAAGATTCACCCCTCCACTTT. Its coded protein is CASSFGQGEDSPLHF.